Included here is one T cell receptor beta chain sequence, with context. Its antigen remains unknown. 5'RACE with 10-nucleotide random UMIs produced the cDNA. TCRdb fed the 5' RACE reads into MiXCR, producing one record per CDR3 protein. This sample has 130,000 or so distinct CDR3 sequences, with roughly 3.2% found just once. The sample is drawn from a study of neurological immune-mediated disorders. About the research overall: Secondary progressive disease was present in 3, and relapsing-remitting disease in about 30, of the approximately 35 multiple sclerosis patients.

Broader study findings: HTLV-1-associated myelopathy showed the most TCR clonal expansion; multiple sclerosis the least, below healthy controls. The phylogenetic placement of 18 of 34 multiple sclerosis patients' repertoires in one related-CDR3 cluster constitutes a possible signature.

The V gene's germline CDR1 is WSHSY and CDR2 SAAADI. The CDR3 has 17 amino acids. The germline V and J ends were trimmed by 2 bases and 9 bases, with 26 bases remaining between them. The chain links TRBV10-2 to TRBJ2-7, with D tentatively TRBD1 (6 bases). The TCR originated in a woman aged 30 to 39 with multiple sclerosis. Sequenced: PBMCs. The CDR3 DNA is TGCGCCAGCAGTGAGATACAGGGAACTCTTCTTTTTGTCGGGCAGTACTTC. It codes for CASSEIQGTLLFVGQYF.